This T cell receptor beta chain was captured in a study of CD8 T cells in Susac syndrome. The RNA, roughly 0.45 to 1 ug, was put through reverse transcription using random hexamers. Amplification of the TCR beta CDR3 was carried out by immunoSEQ multiplex PCR, which spanned a total of 54 Vbeta and 13 Jbeta segments. Via MiXCR, TCRdb re-called the immunoSEQ multiplex PCR reads, giving one row per CDR3 protein. The top ten hold approximately 0.075% of the sample, which has about 210,000 distinct CDR3 sequences, 95% seen once. The multiple sclerosis control cohort comprised treatment-naive individuals presenting with stable or active relapsing-remitting disease. The CDR3 is 14 amino acids. Trimming removed 6 bases from V and 1 base from J; junction bases left unmatched: 5. Germline assignment: CDR1 DFQATT and CDR2 SNEGSKA (reference sequence).

The chain joins TRBV20-1 to TRBJ2-3, with 9 positions matching TRBD1. This clonotype was sampled from a human donor with multiple sclerosis. Sequenced: CD4+ T cells from PBMCs. The CDR3 spells CSAERTGGTDTQYF. CDR3 bases: TGCAGTGCAGAAAGGACAGGGGGCACAGATACGCAGTATTTT.